The entry below describes one T cell receptor (beta chain). Patients had residual fresh-frozen tumor tissue and more than two years of survival data. Blood PBMC samples: pre-vaccination, two weeks post third vaccination, and at tumor progression. The source of the sample is a study of glioma-infiltrating T cells after dendritic cell vaccination. Deletions cut 4 bases from V and 2 bases from J, with 13 bases between. The CDR3 runs to 15 residues. Germline V gene sequence: CDR1 SEHNR, CDR2 FQNEAQ (reference sequence). Some clones are missing from TCRdb's copy, which holds only in-frame ones; the method was immunoSEQ multiplex PCR. The table shows 30,000 to 40,000 clones, with around 80% occurring only once.

The chain carries TRBV7-9 and TRBJ2-3, with D perhaps TRBD1 (6 bases). This TCR derives from a human donor with glioblastoma. The source material was blood, sampled before dendritic cell vaccination. Here the CDR3 reads CASSSPTGPTDTQYF. DNA for the CDR3: TGTGCCAGCAGCTCTCCGACAGGACCCACAGATACGCAGTATTTT.